A single sample gave rise to the 8 T cell receptor beta chains below, sequenced in a study of blood T cell repertoires in COVID-19. The data were produced by immunoSEQ multiplex PCR, yet TCRdb's version contains in-frame clones alone and is incomplete. The profile shows 85,000 to 100,000 clones, roughly 84% of them singletons. What was sequenced was peripheral blood. The receptor source for this set is a woman between 55 and 75 years old with acute or convalescent COVID-19.

The chain carries TRBV11-3 and TRBJ2-5, with TRBD2 matching over 12 bases. The CDR3 has 16 amino acids. V trimming: 4 bases; J trimming: 4 bases; junction bases outside the gene matches: 7. Germline assignment: CDR1 SGHNT and CDR2 YENEEA. CDR3 sequence reads: CASSSRLAGEGETQYF. DNA for the CDR3: TGTGCCAGCAGCTCCCGACTAGCGGGGGAGGGAGAGACCCAGTACTTC.

This clone has only a few counts. This chain uses TRBV5-8 with TRBJ2-5; 9 positions agree with TRBD2. This CDR3 has 17 amino acids. Germline V gives CDR1 SGHTS, CDR2 YDEGEE. The trim removed 3 bases at V and 1 base at J, leaving 10 bases unmatched. The CDR3 reads CASSSLRGGGGQETQYF. The CDR3, as DNA: TGTGCCAGCAGCTCTCTACGGGGCGGGGGGGGCCAAGAGACCCAGTACTTC. Full variable domain (missing parts from reference TRBV5-8 and TRBJ2-5): EAGVTQSPTHLIKTRGQQATLRCSPISGHTSVYWYQQALGLGLQFLLWYDEGEERNRGNFPPRFSGRQFPNYSSELNVNALELEDSALYLCASSSLRGGGGQETQYFGPGTRLLVL.

Only one count was recorded for this clone. The chain recombines TRBV7-3 with TRBJ2-3, with TRBD1 as a possible D gene (5 bases). This CDR3 has 14 residues. CDR1 is SGHTA and CDR2 is FQGTGA in the germline V gene. Trimming shortened V by 2 bases and J by 0 bases, and 6 bases separated the two germline ends. The CDR3: CASSLGHSTDTQYF. The DNA of the CDR3 is TGTGCCAGCAGCTTAGGACACAGCACAGATACGCAGTATTTT.

This chain links TRBV2 with TRBJ2-1, with 13 positions matching TRBD2. V shed 6 bases, J shed 7 bases, and the junction held 12 bases outside the gene matches. Per germline, CDR1 SNHLY and CDR2 FYNNEI. This CDR3 is built from 17 residues. CDR3 coding DNA: TGTGCCAGCAGCGGTAGTACACTAGCGGGGGGGTTGAATGAGCAGTTCTTC. Its translation is CASSGSTLAGGLNEQFF.

The V gene is TRBV10-3, the J gene TRBJ1-2; no clear D gene. The germline V gene encodes CDR1 ENHRY and CDR2 SYGVKD. CDR3 length equals 12 residues. Between the trimmed V and J ends, which lost 0 bases and 6 bases, there was a span of 5 bases. The CDR3 protein is CAISESQNGYTF. The CDR3, as DNA: TGTGCCATCAGTGAGTCACAGAATGGCTACACCTTC.

J is TRBJ2-1 and V is TRBV2; 9 bases fit TRBD1. Germline V lookup: CDR1 SNHLY, CDR2 FYNNEI. The CDR3 has 16 residues. V was clipped by 4 bases and J by 2 bases; unmatched bases: 6. The CDR3, as DNA: TGTGCCAGCAGTGGGGTCGGGACAGGGACCTACAATGAGCAGTTCTTC. Its protein is CASSGVGTGTYNEQFF.

Only a few counts were recorded for this clone. This chain connects TRBV19 to TRBJ1-3; D not certain. CDR1 is LNHDA and CDR2 is SQIVND in the germline V gene (reference sequence). Deletions cut 3 bases from V and 4 bases from J, with 4 bases between. This CDR3 region has 12 residues. CDR3 nucleotide sequence: TGTGCCAGTAGTATGAGGGGAAACACCATATATTTT. It translates to CASSMRGNTIYF. Looking up the rest from reference TRBV19 and TRBJ1-3 gives the full variable domain: DGGITQSPKYLFRKEGQNVTLSCEQNLNHDAMYWYRQDPGQGLRLIYYSQIVNDFQKGDIAEGYSVSREKKESFPLTVTSAQKNPTAFYLCASSMRGNTIYFGEGSWLTVV.

The chain recombines TRBV2 with TRBJ2-5, with TRBD2 identical over 11 bases. The CDR3 runs 16 residues. Trimming cost V 6 bases and J 4 bases; bases outside gene matches: 10. The germline V gene has CDR1 SNHLY and CDR2 FYNNEI. CDR3 nucleotides: TGTGCCAGCAGAGGGACTAGCGGTACTAGGGGAGAGACCCAGTACTTC. This codes for CASRGTSGTRGETQYF.